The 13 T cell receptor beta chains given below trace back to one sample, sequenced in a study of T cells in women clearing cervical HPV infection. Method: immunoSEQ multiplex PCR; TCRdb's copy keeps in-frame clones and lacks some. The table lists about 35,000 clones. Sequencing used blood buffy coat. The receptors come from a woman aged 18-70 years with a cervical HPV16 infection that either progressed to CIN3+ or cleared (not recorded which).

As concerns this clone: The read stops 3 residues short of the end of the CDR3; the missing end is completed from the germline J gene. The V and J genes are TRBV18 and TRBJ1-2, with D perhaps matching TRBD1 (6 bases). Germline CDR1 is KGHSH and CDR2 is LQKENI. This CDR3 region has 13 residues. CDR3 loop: CASKTGSGYDYTF. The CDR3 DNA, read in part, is TGTGCCAGCAAAACAGGGAGTGGCTACGAC. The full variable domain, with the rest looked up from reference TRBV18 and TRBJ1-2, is NAGVMQNPRHLVRRRGQEARLRCSPMKGHSHVYWYRQLPEEGLKFMVYLQKENIIDESGMPKERFSAEFPKEGPSILRIQQVVRGDSAAYFCASKTGSGYDYTFGSGTRLTVV.

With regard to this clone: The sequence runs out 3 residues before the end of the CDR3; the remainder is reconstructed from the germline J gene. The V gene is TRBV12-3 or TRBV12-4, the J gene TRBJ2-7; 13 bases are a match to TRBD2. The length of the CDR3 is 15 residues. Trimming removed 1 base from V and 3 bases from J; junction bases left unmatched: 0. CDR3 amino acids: CASSLGTSGGYEQYF. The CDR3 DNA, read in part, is TGTGCCAGCAGTTTAGGGACTAGCGGGGGCTACGAG.

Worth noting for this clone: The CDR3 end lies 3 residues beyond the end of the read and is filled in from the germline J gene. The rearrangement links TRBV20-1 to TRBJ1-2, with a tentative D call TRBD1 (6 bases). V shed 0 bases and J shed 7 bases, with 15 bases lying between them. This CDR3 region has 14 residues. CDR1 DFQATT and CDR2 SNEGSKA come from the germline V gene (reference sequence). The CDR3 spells CSARDSSGVGGYTF. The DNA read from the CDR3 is TGCAGTGCTAGAGATTCATCAGGGGTAGGTGGC.

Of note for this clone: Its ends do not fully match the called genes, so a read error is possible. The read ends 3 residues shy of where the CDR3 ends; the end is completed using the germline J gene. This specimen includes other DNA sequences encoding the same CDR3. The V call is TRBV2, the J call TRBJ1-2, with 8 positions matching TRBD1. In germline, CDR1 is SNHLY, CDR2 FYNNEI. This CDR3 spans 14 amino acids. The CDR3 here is CASSEQGAGDGYTF. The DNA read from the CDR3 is TGTGCCAGCAGTGAACAGGGGGCGGGGGATGGT.

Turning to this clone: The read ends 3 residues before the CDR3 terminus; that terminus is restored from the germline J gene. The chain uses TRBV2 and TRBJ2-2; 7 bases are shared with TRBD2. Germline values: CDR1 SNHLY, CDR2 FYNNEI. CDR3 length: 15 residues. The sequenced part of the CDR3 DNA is TGTGCCAGCAGATTTGGGAGGGGCTTCTATGAAAAG. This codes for CASRFGRGFYEK. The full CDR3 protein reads CASRFGRGFYEKLFF.

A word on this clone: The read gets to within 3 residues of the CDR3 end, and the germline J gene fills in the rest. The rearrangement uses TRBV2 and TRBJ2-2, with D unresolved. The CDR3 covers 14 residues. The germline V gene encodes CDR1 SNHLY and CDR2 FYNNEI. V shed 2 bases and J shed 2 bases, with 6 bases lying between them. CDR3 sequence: CASSESYNTGELFF. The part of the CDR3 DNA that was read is TGTGCCAGCAGTGAATCTTATAACACCGGGGAG.

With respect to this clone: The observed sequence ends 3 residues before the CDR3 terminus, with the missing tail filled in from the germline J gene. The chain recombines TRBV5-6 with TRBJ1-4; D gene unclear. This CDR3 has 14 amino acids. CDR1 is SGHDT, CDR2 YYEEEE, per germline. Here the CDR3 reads CASSASSYNSPLFF. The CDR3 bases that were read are TGTGCCAGCAGCGCGAGCTCCTATAATTCACCA. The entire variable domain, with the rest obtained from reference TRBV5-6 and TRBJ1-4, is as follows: DAGVTQSPTHLIKTRGQQVTLRCSPKSGHDTVSWYQQALGQGPQFIFQYYEEEERQRGNFPDRFSGHQFPNYSSELNVNALLLGDSALYLCASSASSYNSPLFFGSGTQLSVL.

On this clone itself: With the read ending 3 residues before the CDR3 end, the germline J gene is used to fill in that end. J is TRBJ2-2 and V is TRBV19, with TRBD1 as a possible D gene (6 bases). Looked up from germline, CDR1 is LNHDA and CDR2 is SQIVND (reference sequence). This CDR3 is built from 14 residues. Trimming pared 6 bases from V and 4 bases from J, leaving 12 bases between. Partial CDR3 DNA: TGTGCCAGTAGAGGACAGTCATCCACCGGGGAG. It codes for CASRGQSSTGE. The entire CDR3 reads CASRGQSSTGELFF. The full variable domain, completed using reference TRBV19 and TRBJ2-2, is DGGITQSPKYLFRKEGQNVTLSCEQNLNHDAMYWYRQDPGQGLRLIYYSQIVNDFQKGDIAEGYSVSREKKESFPLTVTSAQKNPTAFYLCASRGQSSTGELFFGEGSRLTVL.

CDR3 amino acids: CASSLNYGYTF. The CDR3 DNA, read in part, is TGTGCCAGCAGCCTAAACTATGGC. The chain links TRBV7-9 to TRBJ1-2, with D unresolved. The CDR3 extends 3 residues past the end of the read, so its final part is completed from the germline J gene. Trimming cost V 5 bases and J 2 bases, with 3 bases left between them. CDR3 length: 11 residues. Germline CDR1 and CDR2: SEHNR and FQNEAQ (reference sequence).

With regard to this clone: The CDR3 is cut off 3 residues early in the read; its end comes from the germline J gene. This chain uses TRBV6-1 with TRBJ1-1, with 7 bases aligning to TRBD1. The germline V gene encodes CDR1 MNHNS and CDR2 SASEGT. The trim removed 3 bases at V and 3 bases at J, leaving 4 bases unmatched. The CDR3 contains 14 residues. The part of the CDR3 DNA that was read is TGTGCCAGCAGTGAGCGCCAGGGGGACACTGAA. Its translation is CASSERQGDTE. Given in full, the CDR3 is CASSERQGDTEAFF.

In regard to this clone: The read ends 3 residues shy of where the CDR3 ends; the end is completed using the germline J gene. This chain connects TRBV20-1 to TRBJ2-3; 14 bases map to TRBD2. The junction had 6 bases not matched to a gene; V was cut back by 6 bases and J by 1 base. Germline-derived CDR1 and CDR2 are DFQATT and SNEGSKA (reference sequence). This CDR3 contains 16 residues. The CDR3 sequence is CSATGTSGGRTDTQYF. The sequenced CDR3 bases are TGCAGTGCCACCGGGACTAGCGGGGGTCGCACAGATACG.

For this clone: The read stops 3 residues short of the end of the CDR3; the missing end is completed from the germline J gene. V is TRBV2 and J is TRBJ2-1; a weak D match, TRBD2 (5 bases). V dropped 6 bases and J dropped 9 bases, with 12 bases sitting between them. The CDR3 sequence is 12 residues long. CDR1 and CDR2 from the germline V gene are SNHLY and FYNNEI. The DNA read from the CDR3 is TGTGCCAGCAGCGAAACTAGTGCTGAG. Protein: CASSETSAE. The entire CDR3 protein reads CASSETSAEQFF.

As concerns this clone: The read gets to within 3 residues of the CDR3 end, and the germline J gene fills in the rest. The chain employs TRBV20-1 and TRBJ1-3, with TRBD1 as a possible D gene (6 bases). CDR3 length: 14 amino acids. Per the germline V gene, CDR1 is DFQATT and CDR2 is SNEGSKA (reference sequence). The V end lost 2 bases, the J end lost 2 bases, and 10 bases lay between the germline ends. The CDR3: CSARPGETGNTIYF. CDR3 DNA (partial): TGCAGTGCTAGACCAGGGGAGACTGGAAACACC.